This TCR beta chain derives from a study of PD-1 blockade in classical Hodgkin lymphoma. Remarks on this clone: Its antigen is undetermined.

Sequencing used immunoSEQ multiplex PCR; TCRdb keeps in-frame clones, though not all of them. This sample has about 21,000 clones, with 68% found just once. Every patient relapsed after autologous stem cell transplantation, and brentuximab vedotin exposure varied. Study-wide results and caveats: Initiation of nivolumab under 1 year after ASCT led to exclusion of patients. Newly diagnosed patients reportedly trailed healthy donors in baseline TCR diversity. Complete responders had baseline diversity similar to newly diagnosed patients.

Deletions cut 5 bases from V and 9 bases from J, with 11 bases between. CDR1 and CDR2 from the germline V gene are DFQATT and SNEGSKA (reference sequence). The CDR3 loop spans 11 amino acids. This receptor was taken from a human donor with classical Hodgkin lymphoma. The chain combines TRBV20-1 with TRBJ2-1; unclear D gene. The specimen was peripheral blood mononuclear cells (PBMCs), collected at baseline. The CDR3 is CSALLFAEQFF. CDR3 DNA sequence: TGCAGTGCTTTACTATTTGCTGAGCAGTTCTTC.